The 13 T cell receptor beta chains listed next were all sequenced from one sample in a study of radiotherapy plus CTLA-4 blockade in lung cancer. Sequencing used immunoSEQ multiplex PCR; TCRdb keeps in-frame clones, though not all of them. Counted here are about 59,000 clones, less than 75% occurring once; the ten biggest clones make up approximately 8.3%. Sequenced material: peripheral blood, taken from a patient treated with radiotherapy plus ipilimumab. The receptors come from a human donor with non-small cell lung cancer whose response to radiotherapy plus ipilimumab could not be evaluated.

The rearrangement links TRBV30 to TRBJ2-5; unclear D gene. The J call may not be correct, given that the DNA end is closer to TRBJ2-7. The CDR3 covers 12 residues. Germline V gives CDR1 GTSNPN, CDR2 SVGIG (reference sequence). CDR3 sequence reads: CAWSALSYEQYF. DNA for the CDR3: TGTGCCTGGAGTGCCCTCTCCTACGAGCAGTACTTC.

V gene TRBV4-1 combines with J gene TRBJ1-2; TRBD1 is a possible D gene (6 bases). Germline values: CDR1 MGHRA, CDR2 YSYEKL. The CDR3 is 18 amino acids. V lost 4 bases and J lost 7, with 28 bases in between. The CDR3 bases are TGCGCCAGCAGCCCAGATCCTGGGGTGACAGGCTCAAGGGGTGGCTACACCTTC. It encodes CASSPDPGVTGSRGGYTF.

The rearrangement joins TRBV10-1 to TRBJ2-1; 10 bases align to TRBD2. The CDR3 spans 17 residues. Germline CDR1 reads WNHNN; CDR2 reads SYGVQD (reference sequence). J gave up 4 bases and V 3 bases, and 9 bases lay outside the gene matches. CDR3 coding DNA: TGCGCCAGCAGTGATTTATTTAGGACTAGCGGATACAATGAGCAGTTCTTC. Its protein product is CASSDLFRTSGYNEQFF.

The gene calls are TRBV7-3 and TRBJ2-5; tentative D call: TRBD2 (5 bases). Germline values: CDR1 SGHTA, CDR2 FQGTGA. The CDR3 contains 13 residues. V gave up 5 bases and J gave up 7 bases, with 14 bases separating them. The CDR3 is CASSEDGKGTQYF. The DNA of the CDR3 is TGTGCCAGCAGCGAGGACGGGAAGGGGACCCAGTACTTC.

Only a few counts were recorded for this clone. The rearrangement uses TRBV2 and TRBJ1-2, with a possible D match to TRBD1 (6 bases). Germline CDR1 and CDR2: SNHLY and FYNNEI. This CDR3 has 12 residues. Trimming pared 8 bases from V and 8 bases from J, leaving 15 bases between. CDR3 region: CASELTGRGYTF. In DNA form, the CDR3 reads TGTGCCAGCGAATTGACAGGCAGGGGCTACACCTTC. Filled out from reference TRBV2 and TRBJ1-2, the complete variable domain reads EPEVTQTPSHQVTQMGQEVILRCVPISNHLYFYWYRQILGQKVEFLVSFYNNEISEKSEIFDDQFSVERPDGSNFTLKIRSTKLEDSAMYFCASELTGRGYTFGSGTRLTVV.

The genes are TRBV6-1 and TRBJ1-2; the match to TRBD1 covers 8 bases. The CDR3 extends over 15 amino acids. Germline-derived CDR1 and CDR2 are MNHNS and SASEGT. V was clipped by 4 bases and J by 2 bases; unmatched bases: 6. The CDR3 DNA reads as TGTGCCAGCAGTGGGAACAGGGGGAGGAACTATGGCTACACCTTC. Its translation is CASSGNRGRNYGYTF.

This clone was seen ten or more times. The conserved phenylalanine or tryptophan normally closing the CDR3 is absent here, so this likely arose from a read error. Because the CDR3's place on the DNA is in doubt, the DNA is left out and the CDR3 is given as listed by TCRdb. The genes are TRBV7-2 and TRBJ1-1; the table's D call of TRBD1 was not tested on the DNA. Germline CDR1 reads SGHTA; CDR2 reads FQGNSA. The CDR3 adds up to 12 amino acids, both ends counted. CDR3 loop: CASSSYRGPPLI.

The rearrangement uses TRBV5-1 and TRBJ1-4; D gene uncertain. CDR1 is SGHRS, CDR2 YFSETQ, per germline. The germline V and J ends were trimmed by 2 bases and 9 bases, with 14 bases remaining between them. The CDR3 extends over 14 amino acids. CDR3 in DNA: TGCGCCAGCAGCTTCGGAGGGTATTATAAAAAACTGTTTTTT. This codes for CASSFGGYYKKLFF.

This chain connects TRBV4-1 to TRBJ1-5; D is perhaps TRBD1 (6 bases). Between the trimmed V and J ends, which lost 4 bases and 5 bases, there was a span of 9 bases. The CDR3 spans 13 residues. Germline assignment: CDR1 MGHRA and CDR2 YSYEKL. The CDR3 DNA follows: TGCGCCAGCAGCCCGGACAGCTATCAGCCCCAGCATTTT. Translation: CASSPDSYQPQHF.

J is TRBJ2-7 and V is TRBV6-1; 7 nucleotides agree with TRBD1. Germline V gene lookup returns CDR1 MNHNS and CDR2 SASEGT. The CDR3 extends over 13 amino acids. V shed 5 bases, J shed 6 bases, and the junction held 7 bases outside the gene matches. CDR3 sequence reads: CASSQRQGGEQYF. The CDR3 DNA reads TGTGCCAGCAGTCAGCGACAGGGCGGCGAGCAGTACTTC.

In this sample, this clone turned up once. The CDR3 reads CASSQDELPASGGTF. As DNA, the CDR3 is TGCGCCAGCAGCCAAGATGAACTACCGGCCTCTGGCGGCACCTTC. This chain links TRBV4-3 with TRBJ1-2; no definite D call. Germline lookup yields CDR1 LGHNA and CDR2 YSLEER. CDR3 size: 15 residues. The V and J ends lost 0 bases and 13 bases respectively, with 21 bases between them.

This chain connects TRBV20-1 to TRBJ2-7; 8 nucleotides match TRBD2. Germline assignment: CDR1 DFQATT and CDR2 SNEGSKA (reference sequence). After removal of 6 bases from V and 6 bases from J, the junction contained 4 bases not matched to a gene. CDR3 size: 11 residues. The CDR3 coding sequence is TGCAGTGCCGGGGGGGCAACCGAGCAGTACTTC. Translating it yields CSAGGATEQYF.

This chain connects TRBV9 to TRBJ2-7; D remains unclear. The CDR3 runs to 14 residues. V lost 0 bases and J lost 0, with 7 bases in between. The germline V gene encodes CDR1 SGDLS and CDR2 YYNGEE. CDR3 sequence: CASSVGASSYEQYF. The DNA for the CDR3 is TGTGCCAGCAGCGTAGGGGCAAGCTCCTACGAGCAGTACTTC.